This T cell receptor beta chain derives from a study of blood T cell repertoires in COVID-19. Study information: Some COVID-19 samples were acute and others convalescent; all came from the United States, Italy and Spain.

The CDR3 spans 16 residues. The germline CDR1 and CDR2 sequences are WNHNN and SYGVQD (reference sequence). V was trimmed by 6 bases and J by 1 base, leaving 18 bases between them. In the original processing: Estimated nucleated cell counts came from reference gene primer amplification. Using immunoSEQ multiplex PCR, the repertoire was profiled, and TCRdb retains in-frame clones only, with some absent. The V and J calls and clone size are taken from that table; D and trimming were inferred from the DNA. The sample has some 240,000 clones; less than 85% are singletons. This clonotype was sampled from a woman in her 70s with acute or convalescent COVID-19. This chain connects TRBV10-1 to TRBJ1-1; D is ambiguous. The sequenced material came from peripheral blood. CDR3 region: CASSPDPAWRNTEAFF. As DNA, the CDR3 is TGCGCCAGCAGCCCTGACCCAGCTTGGAGGAACACTGAAGCTTTCTTT.